The following is a TCR beta chain sequence with its context. These data are taken from a study of cytomegalovirus exposure and HLA in healthy donors. CDR3 length: 17 residues. Per the germline V gene, CDR1 is KGHSH and CDR2 is LQKENI. Deletions cut 0 bases from V and 5 bases from J, with 17 bases between. The PCR was carried out with 60 Vbeta primers and 13 Jbeta primers. Repertoires were generated with immunoSEQ multiplex PCR, while TCRdb's copy carries only in-frame clones and drops some. The sample lists 95,000 to 100,000 clones, roughly 79% seen once, with 2% to 2.5% in the top ten. This TCR was recovered from a man aged 40-50 years in good health and CMV-seronegative. Sample: PBMCs. The chain employs TRBV18 and TRBJ2-1; D remains unclear. CDR3 loop: CASSPPNSVNTNNEQFF. As DNA, the CDR3 is TGTGCCAGCTCACCACCGAATTCGGTAAACACTAACAATGAGCAGTTCTTC.